These T cell receptor beta chains were read from a single sample in a study of blood T cell repertoires in COVID-19. Using immunoSEQ multiplex PCR, the repertoire was profiled, and TCRdb retains in-frame clones only, with some absent. The data contain some 46,000 clones, roughly four fifths of them singletons. Material: peripheral blood. The receptors here all came from a man in his 60s with active COVID-19. Both conserved end residues are part of each CDR3. The order of the fields is V gene, D gene, clone size, J gene, CDR3 protein, CDR3 DNA. The D gene is left open where the match is weak. Rows may omit the clone size; those that give it use once, few, many or a size class.

TRBV5-1	TRBD1	.	TRBJ1-6	CASSLDQQGINSPLHF	TGCGCCAGCAGCTTGGACCAACAGGGGATCAATTCACCCCTCCACTTT
TRBV11-2	TRBD2	.	TRBJ2-5	CASTRGWRGAAGETQYF	TGTGCCAGCACGCGTGGGTGGCGGGGGGCTGCCGGGGAGACCCAGTACTTC
TRBV5-8	.	.	TRBJ1-5	CASSPDRSFNQPQHF	TGTGCCAGCAGTCCTGACAGGAGCTTTAATCAGCCCCAGCATTTT
TRBV10-3	TRBD2	once	TRBJ2-1	CAISGLAGVNEQFF	TGTGCCATCAGTGGCCTAGCGGGGGTCAATGAGCAGTTCTTC
TRBV5-1	TRBD1	.	TRBJ2-3	CASSLGQGSETDTQYF	TGCGCCAGCAGCTTGGGACAGGGGTCCGAAACAGATACGCAGTATTTT
TRBV19	.	.	TRBJ2-7	CASRERGSSYEQYF	TGTGCCAGTAGGGAGAGGGGGAGCTCCTACGAGCAGTACTTC
TRBV21-1	.	.	TRBJ2-1	CASSLGPRTDSGAPSYNEQFF	TGTGCCAGCAGCCTAGGGCCAAGGACCGATAGCGGAGCTCCATCCTACAATGAGCAGTTCTTC
TRBV6-4	TRBD1	.	TRBJ2-7	CASSDRDRDYEQYF	TGTGCCAGCAGTGACCGGGACAGGGACTACGAGCAGTACTTC
TRBV7-9	TRBD2	.	TRBJ2-7	CASSLVGGRASEQYF	TGTGCCAGCAGCCTGGTGGGCGGGAGGGCCTCCGAGCAGTACTTC
TRBV6-1	.	.	TRBJ1-6	CASSEEGVGQSSYNSPLHF	TGTGCCAGCAGTGAAGAGGGGGTTGGCCAGAGCTCCTATAATTCACCCCTCCACTTT
TRBV27	.	.	TRBJ2-7	CASSLVSGYEQYF	TGTGCCAGCAGTTTAGTCAGTGGCTACGAGCAGTACTTC
TRBV27	.	.	TRBJ2-3	CASSLFTSTDTQYF	TGTGCCAGCAGTTTATTTACTAGCACAGATACGCAGTATTTT
TRBV27	.	.	TRBJ2-7	CASQPLWGRWQGRSEQYF	TGTGCCAGTCAGCCCTTATGGGGGAGATGGCAGGGGCGTTCCGAGCAGTACTTC
TRBV7-9	.	.	TRBJ2-3	CASSDRDSKVPDTQYF	TGTGCCAGCAGCGACCGGGACTCTAAAGTACCAGATACGCAGTATTTT
TRBV11-3	TRBD1	.	TRBJ1-1	CASSSDRDTEAFF	TGTGCCAGCAGCTCCGACAGGGACACTGAAGCTTTCTTT
TRBV29-1	TRBD2	.	TRBJ2-5	CSVGLAGDRWKETQYF	TGCAGCGTTGGACTAGCGGGAGACAGGTGGAAAGAGACCCAGTACTTC
TRBV9	.	few	TRBJ1-2	CASSVDRNYGYTF	TGTGCCAGCAGCGTCGACAGAAACTATGGCTACACCTTC
TRBV9	TRBD1	.	TRBJ1-5	CASSPGQGDQPQHF	TGTGCCAGCAGCCCAGGACAGGGGGATCAGCCCCAGCATTTT
TRBV18	.	.	TRBJ1-1	CASSSGRDGNTEAFF	TGTGCCAGCTCATCAGGGAGGGACGGGAACACTGAAGCTTTCTTT